Detailed here is one TCR beta chain. What it recognizes is unknown. The CDR3 consists of 13 residues. V dropped 6 bases and J dropped 3 bases, with 9 bases sitting between them. Germline V gives CDR1 MNHNS, CDR2 SASEGT. Both 60 Vbeta primers and 13 Jbeta primers went into the PCR. Generated by immunoSEQ multiplex PCR, the TCRdb table keeps only in-frame clones and is missing some. The table has about 160,000 clones, 75% to 90% seen once. This specimen comes from a study of cytomegalovirus exposure and HLA in healthy donors. Overall study results and limits: The study found most TCR sequences rare, yet found some public TCRs in many donors. Association with HLA alleles at 0.05 false discovery rate was found for 15,000 to 20,000 TCR beta sequences in a later analysis. When analyzed later, a missense DCLRE1C variant was found to be linked to TCR beta V- and J-gene trimming.

The source is a woman between 18 and 29 years old in good health and CMV-seronegative. V gene TRBV6-1 combines with J gene TRBJ1-5; D is uncertain. The material sequenced was PBMCs. The CDR3 DNA sequence: TGTGCCAGCAGATGGGCGATCAATCAGCCCCAGCATTTT. This sequence encodes CASRWAINQPQHF.